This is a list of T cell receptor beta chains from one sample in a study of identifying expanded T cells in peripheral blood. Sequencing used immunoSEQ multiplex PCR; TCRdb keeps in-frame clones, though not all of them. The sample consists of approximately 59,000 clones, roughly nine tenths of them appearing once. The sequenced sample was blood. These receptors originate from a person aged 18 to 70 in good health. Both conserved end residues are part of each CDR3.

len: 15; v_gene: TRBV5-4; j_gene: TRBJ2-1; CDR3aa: CASSLRGPGDNEQFF
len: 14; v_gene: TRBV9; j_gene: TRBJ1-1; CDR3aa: CASSPAGLGTEAFF
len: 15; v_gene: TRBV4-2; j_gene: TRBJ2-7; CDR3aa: CASSQGEGSSYEQYF
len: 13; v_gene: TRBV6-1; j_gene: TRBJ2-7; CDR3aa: CASSEEIQDEQYF
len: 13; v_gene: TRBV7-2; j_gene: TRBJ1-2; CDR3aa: CASSLAQGHGYTF
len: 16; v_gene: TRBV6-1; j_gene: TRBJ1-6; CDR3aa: CASSEALGPFGSPLHF
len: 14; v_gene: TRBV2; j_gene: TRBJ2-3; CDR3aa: CASRPRRGTDTQYF
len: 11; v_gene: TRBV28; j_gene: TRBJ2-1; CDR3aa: CASSSSDSQFF
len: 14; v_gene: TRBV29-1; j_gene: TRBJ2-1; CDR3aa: CSVVKGSSYNEQFF
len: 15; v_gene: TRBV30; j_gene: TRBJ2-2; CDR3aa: CAWTPPRGFAGELFF
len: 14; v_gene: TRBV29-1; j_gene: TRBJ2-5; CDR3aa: CSVTQGGAWETQYF
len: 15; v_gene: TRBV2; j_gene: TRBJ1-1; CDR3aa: CASSDTGGGYTEAFF
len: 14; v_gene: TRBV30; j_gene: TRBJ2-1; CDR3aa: CAWSVGGGHNEQFF
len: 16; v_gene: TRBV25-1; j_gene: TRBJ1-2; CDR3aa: CASSEWGEGGDYGYTF
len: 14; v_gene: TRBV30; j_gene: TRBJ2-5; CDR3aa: CAWSRGASAETQYF
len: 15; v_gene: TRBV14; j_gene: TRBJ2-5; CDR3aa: CASSPKPSGKETQYF
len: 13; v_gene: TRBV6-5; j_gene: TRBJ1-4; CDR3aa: CASSDRGTEKLFF
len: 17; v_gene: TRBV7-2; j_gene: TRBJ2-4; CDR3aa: CASSLDPPALAKNIQYF
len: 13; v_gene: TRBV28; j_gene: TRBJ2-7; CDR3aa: CASNSLPSYEQYF
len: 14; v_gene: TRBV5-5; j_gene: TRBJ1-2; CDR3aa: CASSLGYSQFGYTF
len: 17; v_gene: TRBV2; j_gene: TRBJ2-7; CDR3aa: CASNPLGETRTFYEQYF
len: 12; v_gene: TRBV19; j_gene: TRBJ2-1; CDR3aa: CASSIDLGGQFF
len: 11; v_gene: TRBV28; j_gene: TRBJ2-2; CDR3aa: CASSLSGELFF
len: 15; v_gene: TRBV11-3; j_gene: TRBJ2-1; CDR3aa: CASSLGTGPWGEQFF
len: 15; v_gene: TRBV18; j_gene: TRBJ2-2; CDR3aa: CASSPQQGGTGELFF
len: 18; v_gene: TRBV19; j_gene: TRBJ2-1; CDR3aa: CASSIGLAGGGSYNEQFF
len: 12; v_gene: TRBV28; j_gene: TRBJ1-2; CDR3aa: CASSLGSYGYTF
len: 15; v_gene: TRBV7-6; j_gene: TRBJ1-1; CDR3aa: CASSSPSGANTEAFF
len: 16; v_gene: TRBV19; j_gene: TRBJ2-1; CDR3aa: CASSNSGGIGGMEQFF
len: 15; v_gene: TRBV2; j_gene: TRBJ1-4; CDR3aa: CASSPTEALGEKLFF
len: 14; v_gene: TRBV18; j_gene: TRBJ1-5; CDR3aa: CASSPGTGDQPQHF
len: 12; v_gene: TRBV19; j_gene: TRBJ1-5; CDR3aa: CASSIAQRNQHF
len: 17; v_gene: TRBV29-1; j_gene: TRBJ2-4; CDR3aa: CSVAYVGDVWHKNIQYF
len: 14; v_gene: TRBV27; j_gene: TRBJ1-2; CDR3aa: CASRPHRVSYGYTF
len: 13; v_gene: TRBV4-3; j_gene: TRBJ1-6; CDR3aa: CASSQRTGGRLHF
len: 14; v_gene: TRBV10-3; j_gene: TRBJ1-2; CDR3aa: CAITSTGPGDGYTF
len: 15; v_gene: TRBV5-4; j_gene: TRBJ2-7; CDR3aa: CASSVDGLPGGEQYF
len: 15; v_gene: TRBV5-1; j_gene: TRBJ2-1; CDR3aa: CASGMAGSSYNEQFF
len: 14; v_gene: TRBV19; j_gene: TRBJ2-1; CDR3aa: CASSIGEFRNEQFF
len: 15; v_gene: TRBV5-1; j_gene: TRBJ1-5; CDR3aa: CASSLAGAMGQPQHF
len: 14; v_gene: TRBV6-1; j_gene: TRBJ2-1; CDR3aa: CASHAGELYNEQFF
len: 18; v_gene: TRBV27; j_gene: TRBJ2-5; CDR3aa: CASSTVQGTDREGETQYF
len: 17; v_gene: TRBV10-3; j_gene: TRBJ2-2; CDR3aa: CAISNKQGASNTGELFF
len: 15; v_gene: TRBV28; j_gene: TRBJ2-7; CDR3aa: CASTTFKGQFYEQYF
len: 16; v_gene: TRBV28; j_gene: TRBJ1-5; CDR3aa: CASSLLTGGGNQPQHF
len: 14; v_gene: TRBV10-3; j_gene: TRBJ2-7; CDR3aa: CATRPAKAIYEQYF
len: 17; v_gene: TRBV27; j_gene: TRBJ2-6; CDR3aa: CASSSGLGGSGANVLTF
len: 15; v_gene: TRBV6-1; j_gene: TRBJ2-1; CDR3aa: CASSVAGASYNEQFF
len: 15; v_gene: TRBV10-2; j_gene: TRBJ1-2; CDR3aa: CASSEGQTISYGYTF
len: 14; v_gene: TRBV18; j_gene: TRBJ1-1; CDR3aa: CASSPQKRGDEAFF
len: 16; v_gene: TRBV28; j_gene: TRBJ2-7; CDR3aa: CASSPPPSLAIYEQYF
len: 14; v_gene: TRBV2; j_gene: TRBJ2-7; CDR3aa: CASGAGGISYEQYF
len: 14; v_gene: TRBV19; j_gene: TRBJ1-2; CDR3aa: CASSTGTGLQGYTF
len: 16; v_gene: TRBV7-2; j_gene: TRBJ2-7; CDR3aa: CASSPSHPGVAYEQYF
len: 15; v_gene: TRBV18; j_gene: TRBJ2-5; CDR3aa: CASSPWATQQETQYF
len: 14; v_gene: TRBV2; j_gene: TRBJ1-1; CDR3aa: CASSEVTRDTEAFF
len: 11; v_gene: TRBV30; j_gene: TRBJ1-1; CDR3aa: CAWSIRSEAFF
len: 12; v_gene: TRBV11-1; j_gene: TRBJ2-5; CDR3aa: CASKQGVETQYF
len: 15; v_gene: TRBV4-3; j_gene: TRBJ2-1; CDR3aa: CASSQVNRLNNEQFF
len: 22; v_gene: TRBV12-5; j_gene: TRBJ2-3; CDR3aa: CASGLTHSGGILSSRRADTQYF